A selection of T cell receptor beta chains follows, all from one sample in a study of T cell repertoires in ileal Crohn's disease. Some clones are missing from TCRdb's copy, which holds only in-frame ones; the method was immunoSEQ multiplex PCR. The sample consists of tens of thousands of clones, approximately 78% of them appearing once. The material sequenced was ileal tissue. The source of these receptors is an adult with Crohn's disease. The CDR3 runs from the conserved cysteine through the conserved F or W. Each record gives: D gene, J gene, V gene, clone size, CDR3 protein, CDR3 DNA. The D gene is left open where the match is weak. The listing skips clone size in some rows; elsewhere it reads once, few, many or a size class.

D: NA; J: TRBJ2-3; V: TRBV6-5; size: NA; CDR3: CASRPSLIVTDTQYF; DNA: TGTGCCAGCAGACCTAGCCTTATAGTCACAGATACGCAGTATTTT
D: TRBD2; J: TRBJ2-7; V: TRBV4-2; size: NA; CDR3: CASSQDAGLTYEQYF; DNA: TGTGCCAGCAGCCAAGACGCGGGACTAACCTACGAGCAGTACTTC
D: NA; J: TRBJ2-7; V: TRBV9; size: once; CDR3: CASSETGDSTSYEQYF; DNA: TGTGCCAGCAGCGAGACGGGGGACAGTACATCCTACGAGCAGTACTTC
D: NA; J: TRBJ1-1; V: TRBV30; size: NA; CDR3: CAWSSILLGRGNTEAFF; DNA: TGTGCCTGGAGCTCCATTTTGCTGGGCAGGGGTAACACTGAAGCTTTCTTT
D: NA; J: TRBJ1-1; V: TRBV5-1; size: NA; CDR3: CASSLVESWGRANTEAFF; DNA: TGCGCCAGCAGCTTGGTCGAGTCTTGGGGCAGGGCGAACACTGAAGCTTTCTTT
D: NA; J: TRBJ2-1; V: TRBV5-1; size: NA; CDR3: CASSFRQRYEQFF; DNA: TGCGCCAGCAGCTTCCGTCAGCGCTACGAGCAGTTCTTC
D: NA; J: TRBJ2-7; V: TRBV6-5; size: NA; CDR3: CASSLRQGGYEQYF; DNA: TGTGCCAGCAGCCTACGACAGGGAGGCTACGAGCAGTACTTC
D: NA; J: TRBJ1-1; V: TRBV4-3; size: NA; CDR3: CASSQEGARTEAFF; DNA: TGCGCCAGCAGCCAAGAGGGGGCCAGGACTGAAGCTTTCTTT
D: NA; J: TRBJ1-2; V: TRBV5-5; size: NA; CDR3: CASSLQIYGYTF; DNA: TGTGCCAGCAGCTTGCAAATCTATGGCTACACCTTC
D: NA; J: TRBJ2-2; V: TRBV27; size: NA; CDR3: CASLQGRDTGELFF; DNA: TGTGCCAGCCTTCAAGGGCGGGACACCGGGGAGCTGTTTTTT
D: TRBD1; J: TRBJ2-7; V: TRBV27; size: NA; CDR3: CASTALGTGGVDEQYF; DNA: TGTGCCAGCACCGCTCTCGGGACAGGGGGTGTCGACGAGCAGTACTTC
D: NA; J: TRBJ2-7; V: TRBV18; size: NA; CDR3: CASSPAGSYEQYF; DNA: TGTGCCAGCTCACCGGCAGGCTCCTACGAGCAGTACTTC
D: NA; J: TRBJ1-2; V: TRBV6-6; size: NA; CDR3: CASSRTGANYGYTF; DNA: TGTGCCAGCAGTCGTACAGGAGCTAACTATGGCTACACCTTC
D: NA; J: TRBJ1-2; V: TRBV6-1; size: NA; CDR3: CASSDPRGRVGNYGYTF; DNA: TGTGCCAGCAGTGACCCGCGGGGCAGGGTCGGTAACTATGGCTACACCTTC
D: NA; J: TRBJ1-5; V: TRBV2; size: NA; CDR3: CASADGGTQPQHF; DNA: TGTGCCAGCGCAGATGGGGGGACCCAGCCCCAGCATTTT
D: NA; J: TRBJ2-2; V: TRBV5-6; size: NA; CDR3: CASTYRGIRSGELFF; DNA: TGTGCCAGCACCTACCGGGGAATAAGGTCCGGGGAGCTGTTTTTT
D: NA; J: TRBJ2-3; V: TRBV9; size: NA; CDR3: CASSVGERRGPGDTQYF; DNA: TGTGCCAGCAGCGTAGGGGAAAGGAGGGGACCGGGAGATACGCAGTATTTT
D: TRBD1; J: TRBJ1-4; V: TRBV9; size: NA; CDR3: CASSVGGQGLSGNEKLFF; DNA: TGTGCCAGCAGCGTAGGTGGACAGGGCCTGTCCGGGAATGAAAAACTGTTTTTT
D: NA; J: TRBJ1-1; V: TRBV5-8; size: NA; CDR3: CASSEQINTEAFF; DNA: TGTGCCAGCAGCGAGCAAATTAACACTGAAGCTTTCTTT
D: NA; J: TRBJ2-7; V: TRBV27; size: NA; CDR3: CASSLRGSPYEQYF; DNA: TGTGCCAGCAGTTTGAGAGGAAGCCCCTACGAGCAGTACTTC
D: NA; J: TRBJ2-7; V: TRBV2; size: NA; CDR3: CASSEALAPYEQYF; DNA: TGTGCCAGCAGTGAAGCGCTGGCACCCTACGAGCAGTACTTC
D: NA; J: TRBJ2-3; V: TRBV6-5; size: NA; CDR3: CASSSSSDTQYF; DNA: TGTGCCAGCAGTTCCTCCTCAGATACGCAGTATTTT
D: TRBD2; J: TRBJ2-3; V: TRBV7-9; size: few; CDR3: CASSKTSGGARDTQYF; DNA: TGTGCCAGCAGCAAGACTAGCGGGGGGGCCAGGGATACGCAGTATTTT
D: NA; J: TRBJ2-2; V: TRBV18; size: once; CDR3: CASSPPYQWKGAGELFF; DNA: TGTGCCAGCTCACCACCGTACCAGTGGAAGGGGGCCGGGGAGCTGTTTTTT
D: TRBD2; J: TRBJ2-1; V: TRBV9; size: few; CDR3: CASSVEGRGETYNEQFF; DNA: TGTGCCAGCAGCGTAGAGGGTCGGGGGGAGACCTACAATGAGCAGTTCTTC
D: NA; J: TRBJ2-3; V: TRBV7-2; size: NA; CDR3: CASSPGLVYTDTQYF; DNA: TGTGCCAGCAGCCCGGGACTGGTTTACACAGATACGCAGTATTTT
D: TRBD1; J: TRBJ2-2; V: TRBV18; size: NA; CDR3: CASSPGQGVIGELFF; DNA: TGTGCCAGCTCACCGGGACAGGGGGTGATCGGGGAGCTGTTTTTT
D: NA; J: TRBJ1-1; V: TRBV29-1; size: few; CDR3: CSVEGSAGTEAFF; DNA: TGCAGCGTTGAAGGCAGTGCTGGCACTGAAGCTTTCTTT
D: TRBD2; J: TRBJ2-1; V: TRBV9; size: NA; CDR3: CASGRVAGRHEQFF; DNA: TGTGCCAGCGGGAGAGTAGCGGGTCGGCATGAGCAGTTCTTC
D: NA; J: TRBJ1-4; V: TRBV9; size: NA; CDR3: CASSVRFNEKLFF; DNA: TGTGCCAGCAGCGTCCGGTTTAATGAAAAACTGTTTTTT
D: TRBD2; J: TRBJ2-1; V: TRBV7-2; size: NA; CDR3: CASSPPGTSGLREQFF; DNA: TGTGCCAGCAGCCCCCCCGGGACTAGCGGACTGAGGGAGCAGTTCTTC
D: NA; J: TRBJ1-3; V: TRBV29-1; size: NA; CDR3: CSVQGSGNTIYF; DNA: TGCAGCGTTCAGGGGTCAGGAAACACCATATATTTT
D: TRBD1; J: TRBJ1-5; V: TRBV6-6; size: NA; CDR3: CASSWDRENQPQHF; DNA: TGTGCCAGCAGTTGGGACAGGGAAAATCAGCCCCAGCATTTT
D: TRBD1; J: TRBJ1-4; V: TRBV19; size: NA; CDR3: CASSIGRDRKNEKLFF; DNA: TGTGCCAGTAGTATAGGTCGGGACAGGAAAAATGAAAAACTGTTTTTT
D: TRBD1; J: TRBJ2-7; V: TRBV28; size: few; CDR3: CASSPGTGSSYEQYF; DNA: TGTGCCAGCAGTCCGGGGACAGGGAGCTCCTACGAGCAGTACTTC
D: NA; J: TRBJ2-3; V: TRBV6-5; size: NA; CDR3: CASSYARGASTDTQYF; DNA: TGTGCCAGCAGTTACGCCCGGGGGGCTAGCACAGATACGCAGTATTTT
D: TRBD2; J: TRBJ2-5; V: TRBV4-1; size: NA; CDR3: CASSQDGRGQETQYF; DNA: TGCGCCAGCAGCCAAGATGGGAGGGGCCAAGAGACCCAGTACTTC
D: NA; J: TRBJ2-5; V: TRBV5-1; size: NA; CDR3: CASSLAAGSRETQYF; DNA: TGCGCCAGCAGCTTGGCCGCGGGGTCGAGAGAGACCCAGTACTTC
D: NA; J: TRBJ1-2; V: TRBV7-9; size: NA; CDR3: CASSGEVFMYGYTF; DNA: TGTGCCAGCAGCGGGGAGGTATTTATGTATGGCTACACCTTC
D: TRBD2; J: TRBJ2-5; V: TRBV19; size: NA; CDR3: CASSLVLLAGAIEETQYF; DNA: TGTGCCAGTAGTCTCGTGCTGCTAGCGGGGGCAATTGAAGAGACCCAGTACTTC
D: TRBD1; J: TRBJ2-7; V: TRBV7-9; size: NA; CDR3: CASSSGTVRLGDEQYF; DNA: TGTGCCAGCAGCTCAGGGACAGTCCGGCTGGGGGACGAGCAGTACTTC
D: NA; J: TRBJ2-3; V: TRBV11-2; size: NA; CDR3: CASSTVRGSLRTDTQYF; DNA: TGTGCCAGCAGCACCGTGAGAGGGTCCCTTCGGACAGATACGCAGTATTTT
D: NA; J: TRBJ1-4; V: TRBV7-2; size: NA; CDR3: CASSLKVRSEKLFF; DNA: TGTGCCAGCAGCCTCAAGGTCCGGAGTGAAAAACTGTTTTTT
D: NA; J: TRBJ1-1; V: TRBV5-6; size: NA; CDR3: CASSSWNTEAFF; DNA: TGTGCCAGCAGTAGTTGGAACACTGAAGCTTTCTTT
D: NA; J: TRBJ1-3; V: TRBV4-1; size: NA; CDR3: CASSRERERYTIYF; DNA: TGCGCCAGCAGCCGAGAGAGGGAGCGGTACACCATATATTTT
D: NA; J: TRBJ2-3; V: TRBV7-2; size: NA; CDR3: CASSPGLGMTDTQYF; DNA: TGTGCCAGCAGCCCGGGACTCGGAATGACAGATACGCAGTATTTT
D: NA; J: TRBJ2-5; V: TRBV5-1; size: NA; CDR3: CASREPSLETQYF; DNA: TGCGCCAGCAGGGAACCTAGCTTGGAGACCCAGTACTTC
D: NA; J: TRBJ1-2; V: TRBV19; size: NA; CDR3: CASSIGGGEGGYTF; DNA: TGTGCCAGTAGTATAGGTGGAGGGGAAGGTGGCTACACCTTC
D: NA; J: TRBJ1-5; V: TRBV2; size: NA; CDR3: CASRAGEGDQPQHF; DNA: TGTGCCAGCAGGGCCGGGGAAGGAGATCAGCCCCAGCATTTT
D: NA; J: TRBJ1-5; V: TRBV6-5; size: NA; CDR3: CASRQTWGVNQPQHF; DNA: TGTGCCAGCAGACAAACTTGGGGGGTTAATCAGCCCCAGCATTTT
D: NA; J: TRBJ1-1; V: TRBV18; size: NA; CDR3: CASKPSSDTEAFF; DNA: TGTGCCAGTAAACCAAGCTCGGACACTGAAGCTTTCTTT
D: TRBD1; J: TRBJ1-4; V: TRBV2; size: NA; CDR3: CASSRTGRYEKLFF; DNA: TGTGCCAGCAGTCGGACAGGGCGATACGAAAAACTGTTTTTT
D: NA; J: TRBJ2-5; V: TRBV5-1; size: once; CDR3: CASSRAGPQETQYF; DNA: TGCGCCAGCAGCCGTGCGGGTCCTCAAGAGACCCAGTACTTC
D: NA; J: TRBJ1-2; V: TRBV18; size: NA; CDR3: CASSPSGEGYGYTF; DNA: TGTGCCAGCTCACCGTCCGGCGAGGGCTATGGCTACACCTTC
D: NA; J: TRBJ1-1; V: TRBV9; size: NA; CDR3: CASSAILTGQRVNTEAFF; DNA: TGTGCCAGCAGCGCCATACTAACGGGACAACGGGTGAACACTGAAGCTTTCTTT
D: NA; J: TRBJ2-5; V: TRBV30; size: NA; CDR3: CAPTRGGPDPLLQETQYF; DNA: TGTGCCCCTACGCGTGGCGGGCCGGACCCGTTGCTCCAAGAGACCCAGTACTTC
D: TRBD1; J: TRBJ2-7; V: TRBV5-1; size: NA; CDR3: CASSFQGAYEQYF; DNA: TGCGCCAGCAGCTTCCAGGGGGCCTACGAGCAGTACTTC
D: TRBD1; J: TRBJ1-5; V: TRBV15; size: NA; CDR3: CATSRWTGEGNQPQHF; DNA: TGTGCCACCAGCAGATGGACAGGGGAAGGCAATCAGCCCCAGCATTTT
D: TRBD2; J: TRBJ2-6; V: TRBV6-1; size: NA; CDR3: CASTAGVAGANVLTF; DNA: TGTGCCAGCACGGCGGGGGTCGCTGGGGCCAACGTCCTGACTTTC
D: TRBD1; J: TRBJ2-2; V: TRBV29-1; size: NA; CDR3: CSVSPGTGSGELFF; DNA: TGCAGCGTTTCCCCCGGGACAGGGTCCGGGGAGCTGTTTTTT